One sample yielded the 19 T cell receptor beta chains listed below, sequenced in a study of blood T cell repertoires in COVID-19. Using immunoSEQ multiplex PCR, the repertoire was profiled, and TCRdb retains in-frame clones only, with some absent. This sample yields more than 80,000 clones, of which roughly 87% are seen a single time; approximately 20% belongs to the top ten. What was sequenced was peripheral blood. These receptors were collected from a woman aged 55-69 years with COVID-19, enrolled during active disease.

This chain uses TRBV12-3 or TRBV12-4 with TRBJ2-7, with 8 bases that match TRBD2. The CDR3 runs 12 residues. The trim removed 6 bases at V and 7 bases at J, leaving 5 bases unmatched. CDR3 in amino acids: CASRRGALEQYF. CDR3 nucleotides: TGTGCCAGCAGGCGGGGGGCTTTGGAGCAGTACTTC.

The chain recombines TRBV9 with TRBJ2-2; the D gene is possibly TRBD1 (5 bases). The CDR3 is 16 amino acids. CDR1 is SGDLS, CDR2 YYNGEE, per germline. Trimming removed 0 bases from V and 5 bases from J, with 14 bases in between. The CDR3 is CASSVAAQGGTGELFF. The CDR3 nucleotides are TGTGCCAGCAGCGTAGCTGCTCAGGGTGGGACCGGGGAGCTGTTTTTT.

CDR3 sequence (DNA): TGCGCCAGCAGCTCGGCCGACAGGGGCGAATTGTTGCGCTATGGCTACACCTTC. Its protein is CASSSADRGELLRYGYTF. This chain joins TRBV5-1 and TRBJ1-2, with TRBD1 identical over 8 bases. The junction had 17 bases not matched to a gene; V was cut back by 3 bases and J by 4 bases. Germline lookup yields CDR1 SGHRS and CDR2 YFSETQ. The CDR3 is made up of 18 amino acids.

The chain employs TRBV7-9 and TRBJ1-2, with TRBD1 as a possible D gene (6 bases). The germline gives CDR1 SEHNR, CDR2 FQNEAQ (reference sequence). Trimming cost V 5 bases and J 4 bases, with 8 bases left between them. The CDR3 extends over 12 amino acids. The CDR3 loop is CASSTDSYGYTF. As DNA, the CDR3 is TGTGCCAGCAGCACGGACAGCTATGGCTACACCTTC.

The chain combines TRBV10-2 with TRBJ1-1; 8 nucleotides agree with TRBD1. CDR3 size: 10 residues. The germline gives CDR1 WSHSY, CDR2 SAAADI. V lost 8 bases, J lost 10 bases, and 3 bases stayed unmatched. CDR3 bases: TGCGCCAGCGGACAGGGAGGAGCTTTCTTT. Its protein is CASGQGGAFF.

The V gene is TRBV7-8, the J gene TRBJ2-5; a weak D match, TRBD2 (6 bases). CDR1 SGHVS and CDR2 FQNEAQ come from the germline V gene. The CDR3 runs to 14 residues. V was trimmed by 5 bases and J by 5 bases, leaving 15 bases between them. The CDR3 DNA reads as TGTGCCAGCAGCCCAGTGGGGGGAGGCGAGACCCAGTACTTC. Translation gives CASSPVGGGETQYF.

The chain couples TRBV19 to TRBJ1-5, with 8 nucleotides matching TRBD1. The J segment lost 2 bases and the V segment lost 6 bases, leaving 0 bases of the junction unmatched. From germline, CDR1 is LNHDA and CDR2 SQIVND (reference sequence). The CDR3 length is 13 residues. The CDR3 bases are TGTGCCAGTAGGACAGGGGGCAATCAGCCCCAGCATTTT. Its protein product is CASRTGGNQPQHF.

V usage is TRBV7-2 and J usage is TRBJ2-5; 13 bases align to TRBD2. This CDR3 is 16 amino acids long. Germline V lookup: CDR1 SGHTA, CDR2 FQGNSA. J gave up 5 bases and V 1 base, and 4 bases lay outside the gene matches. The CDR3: CASSLVLAGGRETQYF. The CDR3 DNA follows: TGTGCCAGCAGCTTAGTACTAGCGGGGGGGCGGGAGACCCAGTACTTC. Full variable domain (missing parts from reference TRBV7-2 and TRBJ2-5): GAGVSQSPSNKVTEKGKDVELRCDPISGHTALYWYRQSLGQGLEFLIYFQGNSAPDKSGLPSDRFSAERTGGSVSTLTIQRTQQEDSAVYLCASSLVLAGGRETQYFGPGTRLLVL.

Written as DNA, the CDR3 is TGTGCCAGCAGGTACGGGGGACAGGGGACCTACAATGAGCAGTTCTTC. Translated, it gives CASRYGGQGTYNEQFF. This chain uses TRBV2 with TRBJ2-1; 10 nucleotides match TRBD1. Trimming cost V 6 bases and J 2 bases; bases outside gene matches: 7. The CDR3 covers 16 residues. Germline loops: CDR1 SNHLY, CDR2 FYNNEI.

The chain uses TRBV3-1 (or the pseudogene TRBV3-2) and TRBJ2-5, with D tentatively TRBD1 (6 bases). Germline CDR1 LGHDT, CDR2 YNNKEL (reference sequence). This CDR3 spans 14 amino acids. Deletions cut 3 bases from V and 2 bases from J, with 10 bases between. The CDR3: CASSQGTLQETQYF. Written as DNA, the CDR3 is TGTGCCAGCAGCCAGGGGACACTACAAGAGACCCAGTACTTC.

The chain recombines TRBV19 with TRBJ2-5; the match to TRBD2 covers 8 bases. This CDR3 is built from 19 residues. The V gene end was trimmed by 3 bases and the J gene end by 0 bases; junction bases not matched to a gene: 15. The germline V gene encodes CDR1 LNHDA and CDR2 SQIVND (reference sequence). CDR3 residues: CASSIGSSGDLFNQETQYF. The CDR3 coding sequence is TGTGCCAGTAGTATTGGGAGTAGCGGGGACCTATTTAACCAAGAGACCCAGTACTTC.

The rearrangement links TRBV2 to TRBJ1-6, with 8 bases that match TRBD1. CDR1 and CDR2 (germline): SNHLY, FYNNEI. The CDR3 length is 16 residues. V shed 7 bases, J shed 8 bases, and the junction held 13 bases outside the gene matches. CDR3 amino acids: CASILFRDRRDSPLHF. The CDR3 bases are TGTGCCAGCATTCTTTTCCGGGACAGGCGGGATTCACCCCTCCACTTT.

The CDR3 nucleotides read TGTGCCAGCACCCAGTGGGGACAGCCAAACTCTGGGGCCAACGTCCTGACTTTC. The encoded protein is CASTQWGQPNSGANVLTF. This chain connects TRBV2 to TRBJ2-6; 7 nucleotides line up with TRBD1. V lost 7 bases and J lost 0; bases outside the gene matches: 12. CDR3 size: 18 residues. Germline V gives CDR1 SNHLY, CDR2 FYNNEI.

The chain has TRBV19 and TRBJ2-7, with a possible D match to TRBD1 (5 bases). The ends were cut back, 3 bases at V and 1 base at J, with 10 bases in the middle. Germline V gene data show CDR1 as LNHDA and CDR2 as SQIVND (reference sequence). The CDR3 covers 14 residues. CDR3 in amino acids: CASSIGAGSYEQYF. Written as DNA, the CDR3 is TGTGCCAGTAGTATTGGGGCCGGGTCCTACGAGCAGTACTTC.

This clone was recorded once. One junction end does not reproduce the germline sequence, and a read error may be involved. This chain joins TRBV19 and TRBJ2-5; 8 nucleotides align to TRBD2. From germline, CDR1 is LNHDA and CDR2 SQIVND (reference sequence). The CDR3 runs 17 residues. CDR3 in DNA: TGTGCCAGTAGTATAAGGTCTGCGGGGGGCATGCAAGAGATCCAGTACTTC. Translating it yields CASSIRSAGGMQEIQYF.

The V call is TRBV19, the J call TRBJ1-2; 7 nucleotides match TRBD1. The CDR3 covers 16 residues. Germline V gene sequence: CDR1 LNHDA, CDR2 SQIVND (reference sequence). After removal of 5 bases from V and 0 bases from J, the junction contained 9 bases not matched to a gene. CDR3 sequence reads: CASSRTGSFTNYGYTF. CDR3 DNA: TGTGCCAGTAGTCGGACAGGATCCTTTACTAACTATGGCTACACCTTC.

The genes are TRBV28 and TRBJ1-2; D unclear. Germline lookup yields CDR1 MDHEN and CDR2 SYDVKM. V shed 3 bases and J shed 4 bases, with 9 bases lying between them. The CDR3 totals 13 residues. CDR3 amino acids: CASSLEGTYGYTF. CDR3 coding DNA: TGTGCCAGCAGTTTGGAGGGTACCTATGGCTACACCTTC.

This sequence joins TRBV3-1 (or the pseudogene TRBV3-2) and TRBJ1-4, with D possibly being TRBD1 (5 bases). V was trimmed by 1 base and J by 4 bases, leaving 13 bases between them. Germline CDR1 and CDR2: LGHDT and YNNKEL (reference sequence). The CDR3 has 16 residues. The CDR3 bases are TGTGCCAGCAGCCAAGTTGGAGGGGCAATTAATGAAAAACTGTTTTTT. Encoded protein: CASSQVGGAINEKLFF.

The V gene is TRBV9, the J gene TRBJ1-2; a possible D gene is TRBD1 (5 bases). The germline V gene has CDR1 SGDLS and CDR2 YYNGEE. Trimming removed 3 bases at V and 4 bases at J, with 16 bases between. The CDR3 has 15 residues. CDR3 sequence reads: CASSGGAVLAYGYTF. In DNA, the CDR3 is TGTGCCAGCAGCGGGGGCGCCGTACTCGCCTATGGCTACACCTTC.